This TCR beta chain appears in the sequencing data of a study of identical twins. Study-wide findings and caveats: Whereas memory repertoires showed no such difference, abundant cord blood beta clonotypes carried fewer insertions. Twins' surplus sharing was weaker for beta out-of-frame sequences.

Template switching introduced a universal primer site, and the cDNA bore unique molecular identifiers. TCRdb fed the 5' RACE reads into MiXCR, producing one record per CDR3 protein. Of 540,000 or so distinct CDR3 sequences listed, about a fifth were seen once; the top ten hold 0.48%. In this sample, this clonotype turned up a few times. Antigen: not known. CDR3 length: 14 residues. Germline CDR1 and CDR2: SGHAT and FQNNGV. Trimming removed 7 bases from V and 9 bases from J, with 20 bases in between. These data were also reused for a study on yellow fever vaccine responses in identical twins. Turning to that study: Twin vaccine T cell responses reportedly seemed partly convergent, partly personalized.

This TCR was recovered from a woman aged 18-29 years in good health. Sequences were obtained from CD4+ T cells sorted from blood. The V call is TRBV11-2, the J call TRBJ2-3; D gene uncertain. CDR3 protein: CASTPDSFVFTQYF. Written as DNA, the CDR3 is TGTGCCAGCACCCCAGACTCATTTGTCTTCACGCAGTATTTT.